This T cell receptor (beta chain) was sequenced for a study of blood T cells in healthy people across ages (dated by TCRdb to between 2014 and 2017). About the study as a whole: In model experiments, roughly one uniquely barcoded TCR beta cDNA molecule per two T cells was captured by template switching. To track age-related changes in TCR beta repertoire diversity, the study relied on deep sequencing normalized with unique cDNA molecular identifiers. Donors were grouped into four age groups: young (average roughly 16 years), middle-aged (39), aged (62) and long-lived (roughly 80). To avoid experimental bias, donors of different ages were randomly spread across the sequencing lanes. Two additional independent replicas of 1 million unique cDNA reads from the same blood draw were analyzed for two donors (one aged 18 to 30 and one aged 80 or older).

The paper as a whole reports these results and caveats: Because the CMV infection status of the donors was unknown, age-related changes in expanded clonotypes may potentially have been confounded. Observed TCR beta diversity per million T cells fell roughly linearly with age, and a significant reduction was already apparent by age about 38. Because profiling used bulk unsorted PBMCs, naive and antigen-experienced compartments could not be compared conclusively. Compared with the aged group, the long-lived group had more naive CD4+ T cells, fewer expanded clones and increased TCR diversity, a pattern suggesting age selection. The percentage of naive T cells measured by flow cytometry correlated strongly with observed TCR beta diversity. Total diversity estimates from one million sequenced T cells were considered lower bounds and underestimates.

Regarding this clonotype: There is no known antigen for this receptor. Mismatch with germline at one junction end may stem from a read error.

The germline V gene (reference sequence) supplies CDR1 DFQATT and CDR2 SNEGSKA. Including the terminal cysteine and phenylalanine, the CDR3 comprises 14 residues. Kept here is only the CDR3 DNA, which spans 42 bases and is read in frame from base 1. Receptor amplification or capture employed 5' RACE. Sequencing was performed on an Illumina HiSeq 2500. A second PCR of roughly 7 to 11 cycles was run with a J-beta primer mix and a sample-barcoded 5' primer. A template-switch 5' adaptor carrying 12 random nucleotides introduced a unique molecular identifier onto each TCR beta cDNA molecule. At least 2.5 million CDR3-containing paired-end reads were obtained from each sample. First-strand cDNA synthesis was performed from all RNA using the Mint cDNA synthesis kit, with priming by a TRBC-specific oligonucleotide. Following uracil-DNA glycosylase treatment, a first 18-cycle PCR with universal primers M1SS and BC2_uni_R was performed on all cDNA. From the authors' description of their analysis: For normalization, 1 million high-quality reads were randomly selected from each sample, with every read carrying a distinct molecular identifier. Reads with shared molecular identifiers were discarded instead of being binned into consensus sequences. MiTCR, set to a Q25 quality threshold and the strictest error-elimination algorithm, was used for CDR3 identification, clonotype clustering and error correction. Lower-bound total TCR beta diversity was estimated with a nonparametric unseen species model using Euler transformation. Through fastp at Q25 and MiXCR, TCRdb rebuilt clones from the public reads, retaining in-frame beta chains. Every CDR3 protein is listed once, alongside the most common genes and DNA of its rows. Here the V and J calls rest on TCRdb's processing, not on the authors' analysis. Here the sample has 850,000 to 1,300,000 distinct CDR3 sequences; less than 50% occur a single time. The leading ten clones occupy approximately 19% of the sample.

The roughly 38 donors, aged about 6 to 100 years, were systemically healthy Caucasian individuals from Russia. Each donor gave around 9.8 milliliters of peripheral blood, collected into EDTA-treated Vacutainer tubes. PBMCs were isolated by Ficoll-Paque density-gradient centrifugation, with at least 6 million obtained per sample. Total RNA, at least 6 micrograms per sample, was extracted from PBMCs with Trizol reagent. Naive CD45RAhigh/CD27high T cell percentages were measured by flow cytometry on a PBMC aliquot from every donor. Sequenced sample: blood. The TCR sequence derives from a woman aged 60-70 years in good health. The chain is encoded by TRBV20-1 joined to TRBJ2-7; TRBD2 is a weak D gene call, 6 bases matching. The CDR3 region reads CSARDRGRSSEQYF. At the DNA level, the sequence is TGCAGTGCTAGAGATCGAGGGAGGTCCTCCGAGCAGTACTTC.